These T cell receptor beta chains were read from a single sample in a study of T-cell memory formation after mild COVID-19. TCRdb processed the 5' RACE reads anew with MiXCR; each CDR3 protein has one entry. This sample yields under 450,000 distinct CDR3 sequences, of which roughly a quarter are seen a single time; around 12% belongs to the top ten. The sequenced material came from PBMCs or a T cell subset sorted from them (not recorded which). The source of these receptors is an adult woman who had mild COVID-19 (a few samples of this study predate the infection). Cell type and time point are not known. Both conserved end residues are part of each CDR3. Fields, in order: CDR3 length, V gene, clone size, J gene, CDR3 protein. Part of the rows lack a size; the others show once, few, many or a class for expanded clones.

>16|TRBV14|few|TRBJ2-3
CASSQEGGRALDTQYF
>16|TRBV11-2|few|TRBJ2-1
CASSISGTSNYNEQFF
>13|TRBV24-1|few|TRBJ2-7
CATSAHEAYEQYF
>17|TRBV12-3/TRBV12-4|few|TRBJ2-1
CASSGFQELAGINEQFF
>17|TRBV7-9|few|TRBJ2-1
CASSLVPAGHRIPEQFF
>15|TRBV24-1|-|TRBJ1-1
CATSDAGTGNTEAFF
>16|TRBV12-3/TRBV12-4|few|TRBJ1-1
CASSPHRGRGNTEAFF
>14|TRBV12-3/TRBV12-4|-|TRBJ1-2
CASSFQGPNYGYTF
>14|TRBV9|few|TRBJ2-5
CASSVAGGKETQYF
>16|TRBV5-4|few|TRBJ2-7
CASSLGLAGVSDEQYF
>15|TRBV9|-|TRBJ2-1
CASGGGLAGRNEQFF
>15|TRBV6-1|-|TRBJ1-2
CASSEAEGARGGYTF
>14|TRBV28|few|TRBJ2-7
CASSLETGSDEQYF
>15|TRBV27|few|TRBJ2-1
CASSTSGRVMNEQFF
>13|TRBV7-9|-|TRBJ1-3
CASSLAWGNTIYF
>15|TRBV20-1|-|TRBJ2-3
CSARLTSGPTDTQYF
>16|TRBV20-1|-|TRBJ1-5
CSASTTGGSGNQPQHF
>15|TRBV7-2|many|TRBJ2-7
CASSPIRDSHREQYF
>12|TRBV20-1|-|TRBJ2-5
CSAREPQETQYF
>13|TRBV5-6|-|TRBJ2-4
CASRGKGKNIQYF
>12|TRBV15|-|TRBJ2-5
CATSQAIGTQYF
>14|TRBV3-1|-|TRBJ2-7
CASSPGLVSYEQYF
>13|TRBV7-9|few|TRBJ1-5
CAIQGAPNQPQHF
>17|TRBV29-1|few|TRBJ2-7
CSVEDTPGTSGTNEQYF
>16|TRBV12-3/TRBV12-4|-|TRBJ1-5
CASSLGWGQGNQPQHF
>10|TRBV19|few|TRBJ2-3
CIRAPDTQYF
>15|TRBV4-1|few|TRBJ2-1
CASSHPGLGYNEQFF
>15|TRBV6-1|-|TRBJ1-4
CASSYLGTGSVKLFF
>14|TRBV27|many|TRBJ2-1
CASSLSGPRNEQFF
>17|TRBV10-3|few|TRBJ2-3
CAISGPGQVDRTDTQYF
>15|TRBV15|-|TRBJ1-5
CATSRDSILNQPQHF
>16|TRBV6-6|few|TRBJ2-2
CASTPLGSKNTGELFF
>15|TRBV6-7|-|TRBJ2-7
CASRADRVYTYEQYF
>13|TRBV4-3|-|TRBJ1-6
CASSQASDRPLHF
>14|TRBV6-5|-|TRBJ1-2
CASSRTGKNYGYTF
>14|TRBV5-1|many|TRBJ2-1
CASSPGTGGHEQFF
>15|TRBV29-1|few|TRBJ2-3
CSVTTSGVGTDTQYF
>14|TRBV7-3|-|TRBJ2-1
CASSPGTGSIEQFF
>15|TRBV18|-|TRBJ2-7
CASSPQASRNYEQYF
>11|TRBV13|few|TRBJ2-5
CASSAEETQYF
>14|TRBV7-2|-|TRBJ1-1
CASSFGGRNPEAFF
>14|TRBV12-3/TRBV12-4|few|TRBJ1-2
CASSLFGTYYGYTF
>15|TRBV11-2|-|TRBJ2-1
CASSLGLDFYNEQFF
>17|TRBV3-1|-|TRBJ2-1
CASSRGLAGYGYNEQFF
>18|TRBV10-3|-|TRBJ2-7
CAISEPSGTAFISYEQYF
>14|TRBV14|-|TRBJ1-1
CASSQVLGGTEAFF
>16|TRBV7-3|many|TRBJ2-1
CASSHLGTSVPHEQFF
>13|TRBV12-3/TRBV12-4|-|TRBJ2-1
CASTRSGRAEQFF